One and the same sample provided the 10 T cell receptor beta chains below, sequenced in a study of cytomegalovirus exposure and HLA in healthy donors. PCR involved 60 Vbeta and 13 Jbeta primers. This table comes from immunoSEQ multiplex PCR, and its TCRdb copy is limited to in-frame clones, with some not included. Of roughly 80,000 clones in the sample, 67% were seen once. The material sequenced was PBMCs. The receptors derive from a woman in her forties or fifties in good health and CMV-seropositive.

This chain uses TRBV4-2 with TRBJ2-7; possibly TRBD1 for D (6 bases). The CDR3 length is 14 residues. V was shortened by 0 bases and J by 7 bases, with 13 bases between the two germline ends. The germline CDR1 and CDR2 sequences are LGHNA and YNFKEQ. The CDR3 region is CASSQERADREQYF. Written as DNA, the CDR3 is TGTGCCAGCAGCCAAGAGAGGGCTGACAGGGAGCAGTACTTC.

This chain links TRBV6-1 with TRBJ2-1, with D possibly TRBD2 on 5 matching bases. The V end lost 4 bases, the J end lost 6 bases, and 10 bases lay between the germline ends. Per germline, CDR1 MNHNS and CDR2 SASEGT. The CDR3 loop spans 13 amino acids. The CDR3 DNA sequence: TGTGCCAGCAGTGTTATCCGGGGCAATGAGCAGTTCTTC. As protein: CASSVIRGNEQFF.

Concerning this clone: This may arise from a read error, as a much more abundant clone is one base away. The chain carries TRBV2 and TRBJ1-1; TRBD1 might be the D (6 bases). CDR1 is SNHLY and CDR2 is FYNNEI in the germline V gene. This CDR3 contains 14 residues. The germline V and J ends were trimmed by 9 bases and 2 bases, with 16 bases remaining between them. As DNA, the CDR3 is TGTGCCAGGACCACAGGGTCGGTAAACACTGAAGCTTTCTTT. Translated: CARTTGSVNTEAFF.

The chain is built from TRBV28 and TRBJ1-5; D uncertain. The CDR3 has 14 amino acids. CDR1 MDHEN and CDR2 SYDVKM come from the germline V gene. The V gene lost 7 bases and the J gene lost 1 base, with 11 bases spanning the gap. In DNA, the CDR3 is TGTGCCAGCACCAGGTTTGGGAGCAATCAGCCCCAGCATTTT. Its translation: CASTRFGSNQPQHF.

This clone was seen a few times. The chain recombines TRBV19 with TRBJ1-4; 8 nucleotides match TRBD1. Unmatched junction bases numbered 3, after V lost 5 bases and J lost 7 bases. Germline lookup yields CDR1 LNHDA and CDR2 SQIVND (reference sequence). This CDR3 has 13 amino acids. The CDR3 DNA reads TGTGCCAGTAGTTCGGACAGGGTTGAAAAACTGTTTTTT. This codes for CASSSDRVEKLFF.

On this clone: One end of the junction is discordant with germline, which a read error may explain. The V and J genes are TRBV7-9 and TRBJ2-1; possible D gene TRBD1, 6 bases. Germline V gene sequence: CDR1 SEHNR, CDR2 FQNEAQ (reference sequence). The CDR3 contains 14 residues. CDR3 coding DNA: TGTTCCAGCAGCTTTGGACAGCTTTACAATGAGCAGTTCTTC. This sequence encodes CSSSFGQLYNEQFF.

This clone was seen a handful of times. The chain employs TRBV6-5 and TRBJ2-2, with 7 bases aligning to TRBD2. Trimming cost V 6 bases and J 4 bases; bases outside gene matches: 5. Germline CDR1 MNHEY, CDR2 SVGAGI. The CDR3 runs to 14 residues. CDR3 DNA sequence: TGTGCCAGCAGAAATGGGGGGGGCACCGGGGAGCTGTTTTTT. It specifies CASRNGGGTGELFF.

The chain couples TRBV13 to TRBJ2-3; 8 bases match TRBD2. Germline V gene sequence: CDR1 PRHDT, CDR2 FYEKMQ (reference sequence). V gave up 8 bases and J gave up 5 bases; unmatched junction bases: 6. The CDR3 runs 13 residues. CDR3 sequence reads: CASGTSGGDTQYF. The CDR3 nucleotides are TGTGCCAGCGGGACGAGCGGGGGAGATACGCAGTATTTT.

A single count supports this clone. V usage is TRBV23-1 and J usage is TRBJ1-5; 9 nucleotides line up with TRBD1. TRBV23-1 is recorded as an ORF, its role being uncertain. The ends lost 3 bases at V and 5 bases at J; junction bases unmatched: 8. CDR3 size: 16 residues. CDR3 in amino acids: CASSQLTGGRDQPQHF. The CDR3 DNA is TGCGCCAGCAGTCAGCTGACAGGGGGAAGGGATCAGCCCCAGCATTTT.

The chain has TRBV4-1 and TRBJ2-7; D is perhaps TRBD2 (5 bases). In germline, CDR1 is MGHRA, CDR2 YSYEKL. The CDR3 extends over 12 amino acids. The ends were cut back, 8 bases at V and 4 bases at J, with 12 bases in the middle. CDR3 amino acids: CASAGNDYEQYF. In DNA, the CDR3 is TGCGCCAGCGCCGGGAATGATTACGAGCAGTACTTC.